This TCR beta chain was retrieved from a study of graft-versus-host responses after intestinal transplantation. General study results and limits: Peak circulating GvH clone levels tracked with early post-transplant HvG declines.

To note about this clone: The antigen remains undetermined.

TCRdb's copy holds only in-frame clones and misses some; the assay was immunoSEQ multiplex PCR. The sample has about 120,000 clones, 85% to 95% seen once. The V and J ends lost 3 bases and 5 bases respectively, with 5 bases between them. This CDR3 has 11 amino acids. Germline lookup yields CDR1 DFQATT and CDR2 SNEGSKA (reference sequence). This sequence originates from a human donor who received an intestinal transplant. The sequencing used unstimulated CD8+ T cells sorted from spleen or lymph node cells, collected before intestinal transplant. The V call is TRBV20-1, the J call TRBJ2-1; D is unresolved. This CDR3 reads CSASRNNEQFF. Written as DNA, the CDR3 is TGCAGTGCTAGTCGAAACAATGAGCAGTTCTTC.